This T cell receptor (beta chain) appears in the sequencing data of a study of shared clonotypes between healthy human individuals. Background on the study: CD4 naive cells filled three plates per donor, CD4 memory three, CD8 naive two and CD8 memory one. Study-level results: Non-shared clonotypes had lower generation probabilities than clonotypes shared by all four sorted-subset donors.

Concerning this clone itself: Its target is unknown.

Trimming took 0 bases from V and 5 from J, leaving 23 bases between them. The V gene's germline CDR1 is MNHEY and CDR2 SMNVEV (reference sequence). The CDR3 runs 18 residues. Once extracted for a subset, genomic DNA was divided evenly among several immunoSEQ plates. Method: immunoSEQ multiplex PCR; TCRdb's copy keeps in-frame clones and lacks some. The sample lists under 2,500,000 clones; 95% were seen once. What was sequenced was naive CD4+ T cells sorted from blood. Noted subset: CD45RA+ positively selected. The receptor was isolated from a man younger than 35 in good health. The V and J genes are TRBV27 and TRBJ2-7; a possible D gene is TRBD1 (6 bases). CDR3 protein: CASSLSFNLRGTENEQYF. Here the CDR3 DNA reads TGTGCCAGCAGTTTATCCTTTAACCTCAGGGGAACAGAAAACGAGCAGTACTTC.